This T cell receptor beta chain was recovered during a study of CD8+ T cells in alopecia areata (dated 2018 in TCRdb). Background on the whole study: High-throughput TCRbeta sequencing was used to examine T cell clonal expansion in alopecia areata in both the C3H/HeJ mouse model and human patients. RNA was obtained with the PAXgene miRNA kit for fixed scalp, the miRNeasy kit for PBMCs, and the RNeasy kit for mouse skin. Scalp clonality was compared across normal scalp (n=4), patchy alopecia areata scalp (n=8), and alopecia totalis/universalis scalp (n=8). TCRbeta CDR3 regions were amplified by immunoSEQ multiplex PCR using 35 Vbeta forward and 13 Jbeta reverse primers. Human TCRbeta sequencing covered scalp tissue and sorted CD4+ and CD8+ peripheral blood T cells from patchy and totalis/universalis alopecia areata patients and healthy controls. Results and caveats for the whole study, not just this receptor: Unlike mouse skin, where gammadelta T cells dominate, normal human skin contains resident alphabeta T cells that get sequenced too, which complicates analysis of the scalp TCR repertoire. Compared with normal scalp, lesional scalp, particularly in alopecia totalis/universalis, had higher clonality and more expanded CD8+ clones, which suggests antigenic drive. Shared TCR sequences between patients were less evident than in mice, which may be partly attributable to HLA diversity in the patient population.

Libraries were made using the immunoSEQ multiplex PCR assay. RNA was extracted from all samples and reverse transcribed into cDNA as template for TCR sequencing. First-strand cDNA was synthesized with SuperScript III using a 2:1 mix of oligo-dT and random hexamers. A synthetic immune receptor repertoire was used to gauge amplification bias, and whatever bias remained was removed computationally. As for the authors' bioinformatics: After raw reads were preprocessed to remove errors, the CDR3 was defined following IMGT conventions as running from the conserved cysteine to phenylalanine. Clonality was calculated as 1 minus Shannon entropy normalized by log2 of the number of productive unique TCRs. Whether scalp clones were CD4 or CD8 was inferred by matching scalp TCRbeta sequences against CD4 and CD8 repertoires sorted from blood. In TCRdb, the immuneACCESS table is reduced to in-frame sequences with V and J assigned. These tables do not hold every clone; where another copy was compared, an unresolved V gene accounts for under half, and the others remain unexplained. That table gives V, J and clone size, and the DNA gave D and trimming. Counted in this sample were 140,000 to 150,000 clones; around 62% of them appeared once. 36% of the sample is held by the ten biggest clonotypes.

The germline V gene (reference sequence) specifies SGHNT as CDR1 and YYREEE as CDR2. The germline ends are 6 bases apart after V is trimmed by 0 bases and J by 0 bases. The CDR3 contains 14 residues, cysteine and phenylalanine counted. The retained sequence is limited to the CDR3, 42 bases, with the frame set at the first base. PBMCs were isolated by density centrifugation and stained for CD3, CD4 and CD8, and CD4+ and CD8+ T cells were sorted on a FACSAria. Scalp biopsies and blood samples were provided by unaffected controls. About this clone itself: No antigen is known for it. Per-nucleotide qualities are absent, and no much larger clonotype sits a single base away.

This chain is built from TRBV5-4 and TRBJ1-1; the D gene cannot be resolved reliably. The sample taken for sequencing was CD8+ T cells sorted from blood. This receptor was taken from a human donor in good health. The CDR3 reads CASSLDRVNTEAFF. In nucleotides, the sequence is TGTGCCAGCAGCTTGGACAGAGTGAACACTGAAGCTTTCTTT.